This T cell receptor (beta chain) comes out of a study of radiotherapy plus CTLA-4 blockade in lung cancer. Sequencing used immunoSEQ multiplex PCR; TCRdb keeps in-frame clones, though not all of them. The sample carries 45,000 to 60,000 clones, 75% to 80% recorded once. V was trimmed by 4 bases and J by 7 bases, leaving 20 bases between them. There are 16 residues in the CDR3. Germline lookup yields CDR1 SGHAT and CDR2 FQNNGV. The sequence was collected from a human donor with non-small cell lung cancer whose response to radiotherapy plus ipilimumab could not be evaluated. Sequencing used peripheral blood, obtained from a patient treated with radiotherapy plus ipilimumab. V and J are TRBV11-2 and TRBJ2-1; tentative D call: TRBD1 (6 bases). Here the CDR3 reads CASSYRLGQNLNEQFF. DNA for the CDR3: TGTGCCAGCAGCTACCGGCTAGGACAGAACCTAAATGAGCAGTTCTTC.